What follows are 29 T cell receptor beta chains derived from one specimen sequenced in a study of STAT5B mutations in CD4+ large granular lymphocyte leukemia. Clones were read by immunoSEQ multiplex PCR, and TCRdb kept only the in-frame ones, dropping some. The data show more than 30,000 clones, with less than 80% seen just once and approximately 2.5% held by the top ten. Material: CD4+ T cells from blood buffy coats. All receptors derive from a human donor in good health.

The CDR3 sequence: CASSIEAGGTYEQYF. The CDR3 bases are TGTGCCAGTAGTATAGAGGCAGGGGGAACCTACGAGCAGTACTTC. This chain uses TRBV19 with TRBJ2-7; TRBD1 matches 7 bases. CDR3 size: 15 residues. J lost 2 bases, V lost 0 bases, and 4 bases had no gene match. The V gene's germline CDR1 is LNHDA and CDR2 SQIVND (reference sequence).

The rearrangement links TRBV7-2 to TRBJ2-7; maybe TRBD2 (6 bases). V was pared by 11 bases and J by 2 bases, with 16 bases between. CDR1 and CDR2 from the germline V gene are SGHTA and FQGNSA. This CDR3 is built from 13 residues. The CDR3 loop reads CASCREIPYEQYF. The CDR3 DNA sequence: TGTGCCTCCTGCCGGGAGATTCCCTACGAGCAGTACTTC.

This rearrangement joins TRBV18 to TRBJ2-7; tentatively, D is TRBD1 (5 bases). The CDR3 has 13 amino acids. V lost 1 base, J lost 3 bases, and 7 bases lay in between. Germline values: CDR1 KGHSH, CDR2 LQKENI. The CDR3 DNA reads TGTGCCAGCTCACCACAAGACAGCTACGAGCAGTACTTC. Protein sequence: CASSPQDSYEQYF. The full variable domain, in which reference TRBV18 and TRBJ2-7 provide the parts outside the CDR3, is NAGVMQNPRHLVRRRGQEARLRCSPMKGHSHVYWYRQLPEEGLKFMVYLQKENIIDESGMPKERFSAEFPKEGPSILRIQQVVRGDSAAYFCASSPQDSYEQYFGPGTRLTVT.

The chain is built from TRBV5-4 and TRBJ2-2; 7 bases fit TRBD1. The CDR3 is made up of 16 amino acids. From germline, CDR1 is SGHNT and CDR2 YYREEE (reference sequence). After removal of 4 bases from V and 0 bases from J, the junction contained 6 bases not matched to a gene. Here the CDR3 reads CASSPSGQSNTGELFF. CDR3 nucleotides: TGTGCCAGCAGCCCCTCGGGACAGTCGAACACCGGGGAGCTGTTTTTT.

This chain joins TRBV15 and TRBJ1-3, with D tentatively TRBD1 (6 bases). The CDR3 contains 17 residues. Between the trimmed V and J ends, which lost 0 bases and 1 base, there was a span of 13 bases. Germline lookup yields CDR1 LNHNV and CDR2 YYDKDF (reference sequence). In DNA form, the CDR3 reads TGTGCCACCAGCAGAGATGGCCAGGGGAGGTCTGGAAACACCATATATTTT. It specifies CATSRDGQGRSGNTIYF.

The chain is built from TRBV6-5 and TRBJ2-3, with 7 bases matching TRBD1. The CDR3 is 14 residues long. Germline loops: CDR1 MNHEY, CDR2 SVGAGI. After removal of 5 bases from V and 2 bases from J, the junction contained 4 bases not matched to a gene. CDR3 loop: CASSRQGHTDTQYF. The CDR3 nucleotides are TGTGCCAGCAGTCGACAGGGCCACACAGATACGCAGTATTTT.

V gene TRBV19 combines with J gene TRBJ1-5; possibly TRBD1 for D (5 bases). This CDR3 spans 14 amino acids. Germline V gene lookup returns CDR1 LNHDA and CDR2 SQIVND (reference sequence). V was cut by 8 bases and J by 4 bases, with 15 bases left in between. The CDR3 loop reads CASHRDGGNQPQHF. In DNA, the CDR3 is TGTGCCAGTCACCGGGACGGAGGAAATCAGCCCCAGCATTTT.

The V and J genes are TRBV28 and TRBJ1-2; maybe TRBD1 (6 bases). Germline V gene data show CDR1 as MDHEN and CDR2 as SYDVKM. CDR3 length equals 11 residues. The V end lost 10 bases, the J end lost 8 bases, and 14 bases lay between the germline ends. CDR3 loop: CATLGGAGYTF. CDR3 DNA sequence: TGTGCCACCCTGGGGGGCGCGGGCTACACCTTC.

This chain links TRBV4-2 with TRBJ2-2; the D gene is possibly TRBD2 (6 bases). Per germline, CDR1 LGHNA and CDR2 YNFKEQ. V dropped 6 bases and J dropped 2 bases, with 13 bases sitting between them. The CDR3 contains 15 residues. CDR3 sequence (DNA): TGTGCCAGCAGTAAACCGGGACTTAACACCGGGGAGCTGTTTTTT. This codes for CASSKPGLNTGELFF.

The chain couples TRBV25-1 to TRBJ2-3; D might be TRBD2 (6 bases). V was shortened by 8 bases and J by 8 bases, with 14 bases between the two germline ends. CDR3 length: 12 residues. The germline gives CDR1 MGHDK, CDR2 SYGVNS. The CDR3 region is CASRPSDLTQYF. The CDR3 region has the DNA TGTGCCAGCCGCCCTAGCGATCTTACGCAGTATTTT. The whole variable domain, remainder taken from reference TRBV25-1 and TRBJ2-3, is EADIYQTPRYLVIGTGKKITLECSQTMGHDKMYWYQQDPGMELHLIHYSYGVNSTEKGDLSSESTVSRIRTEHFPLTLESARPSHTSQYLCASRPSDLTQYFGPGTRLTVL.

This rearrangement joins TRBV11-3 to TRBJ1-1; D perhaps matches TRBD1 (5 bases). Germline assignment: CDR1 SGHNT and CDR2 YENEEA. V lost 2 bases, J lost 5 bases, and 9 bases lay in between. The CDR3 covers 13 residues. Here the CDR3 reads CASSLRGMTEAFF. DNA for the CDR3: TGTGCCAGCAGCTTACGGGGCATGACTGAAGCTTTCTTT.

The CDR3 here is CASSSDRGDTQYF. The CDR3 coding sequence is TGTGCCAGCAGTTCTGACAGGGGCGATACGCAGTATTTT. V and J are TRBV6-1 and TRBJ2-3; 8 bases fit TRBD1. The junction had 4 bases not matched to a gene; V was cut back by 5 bases and J by 6 bases. Germline V gene sequence: CDR1 MNHNS, CDR2 SASEGT. CDR3 length equals 13 residues.

This clone was detected once. The chain couples TRBV9 to TRBJ2-1, with D perhaps TRBD1 (5 bases). CDR3 length: 15 amino acids. Trimming took off 4 bases at V and 4 bases at J, with 15 bases between the two ends. Germline V gives CDR1 SGDLS, CDR2 YYNGEE. This chain's CDR3 is CASSPHVQDYNEQFF. The CDR3 region has the DNA TGTGCCAGCAGCCCCCACGTACAGGATTACAATGAGCAGTTCTTC. The variable domain in full, with the rest retrieved from reference TRBV9 and TRBJ2-1, is DSGVTQTPKHLITATGQRVTLRCSPRSGDLSVYWYQQSLDQGLQFLIQYYNGEERAKGNILERFSAQQFPDLHSELNLSSLELGDSALYFCASSPHVQDYNEQFFGPGTRLTVL.

The chain joins TRBV30 to TRBJ2-7, with D hard to call. V was shortened by 0 bases and J by 10 bases, with 10 bases between the two germline ends. Germline assignment: CDR1 GTSNPN and CDR2 SVGIG (reference sequence). The CDR3 contains 11 residues. DNA for the CDR3: TGTGCCTGGAGTGTAAGAGGATTACAGTACTTC. Translated: CAWSVRGLQYF. Full variable domain (remainder filled in from reference TRBV30 and TRBJ2-7): SQTIHQWPATLVQPVGSPLSLECTVEGTSNPNLYWYRQAAGRGLQLLFYSVGIGQISSEVPQNLSASRPQDRQFILSSKKLLLSDSGFYLCAWSVRGLQYFGPGTRLTVT.

The chain has TRBV4-2 and TRBJ2-3, with 13 bases that match TRBD2. J gave up 6 bases and V 4 bases, and 16 bases lay outside the gene matches. The germline V gene has CDR1 LGHNA and CDR2 YNFKEQ. This CDR3 contains 19 residues. CDR3 amino acids: CASSRRTSGGQGVADTQYF. The CDR3, as DNA: TGTGCCAGCAGCCGCCGGACTAGCGGGGGCCAGGGGGTAGCGGATACGCAGTATTTT.

J is TRBJ2-1 and V is TRBV18, with 9 bases identical to TRBD2. Germline trimming cut 5 bases from V and 4 bases from J; bases unmatched to any gene: 6. The CDR3 length is 15 residues. CDR1 is KGHSH and CDR2 is LQKENI in the germline V gene. For the CDR3, the DNA is TGTGCCAGCTCAGTCCGGACTAGCGAGTACAATGAGCAGTTCTTC. This codes for CASSVRTSEYNEQFF. Full variable domain (missing parts from reference TRBV18 and TRBJ2-1): NAGVMQNPRHLVRRRGQEARLRCSPMKGHSHVYWYRQLPEEGLKFMVYLQKENIIDESGMPKERFSAEFPKEGPSILRIQQVVRGDSAAYFCASSVRTSEYNEQFFGPGTRLTVL.

This rearrangement joins TRBV6-5 to TRBJ2-7, with TRBD1 matching over 7 bases. The CDR3 covers 14 residues. Germline V gene sequence: CDR1 MNHEY, CDR2 SVGAGI. The trim removed 2 bases at V and 2 bases at J, leaving 3 bases unmatched. The CDR3 region is CASSYQGEAYEQYF. As DNA, the CDR3 is TGTGCCAGCAGTTACCAGGGGGAAGCCTACGAGCAGTACTTC.

This chain uses TRBV2 with TRBJ1-3; D unclear. Germline V gene lookup returns CDR1 SNHLY and CDR2 FYNNEI. The V end lost 7 bases, the J end lost 0 bases, and 13 bases lay between the germline ends. The CDR3 is 15 amino acids. CDR3 in amino acids: CASTHTRYSGNTIYF. CDR3 DNA: TGTGCCAGCACCCACACTCGGTACTCTGGAAACACCATATATTTT.

This chain joins TRBV6-1 and TRBJ2-4; 8 nucleotides line up with TRBD1. The germline CDR1 and CDR2 sequences are MNHNS and SASEGT. V shed 6 bases and J 3 bases; nucleotides not matched to a gene: 4. The CDR3 is 14 residues long. In nucleotides, the CDR3 is TGTGCCAGCAGGGGAGGACAGGGCAAAAACATTCAGTACTTC. Residues: CASRGGQGKNIQYF.

The gene calls are TRBV6-1 and TRBJ1-5; unclear D gene. The CDR3 has 13 amino acids. Trimming stripped 1 base from V and 6 bases from J, with 7 bases between. Germline loops: CDR1 MNHNS, CDR2 SASEGT. The CDR3 here is CASSEVVGQPQHF. The DNA for the CDR3 is TGTGCCAGCAGTGAAGTGGTTGGTCAGCCCCAGCATTTT.

This clone was counted only a few times. The chain employs TRBV18 and TRBJ2-2; perhaps TRBD2 as D (5 bases). Germline values: CDR1 KGHSH, CDR2 LQKENI. Trimming left V 3 bases short and J 0 bases short, with 8 bases between. This CDR3 has 15 amino acids. The CDR3 reads CASSPGATNTGELFF. The CDR3 DNA reads TGTGCCAGCTCACCGGGAGCCACGAACACCGGGGAGCTGTTTTTT.

The V gene is TRBV29-1, the J gene TRBJ1-2; TRBD1 agrees at 7 bases. Unmatched junction bases numbered 3, after V lost 5 bases and J lost 6 bases. From germline, CDR1 is SQVTM and CDR2 ANQGSEA. There are 11 residues in the CDR3. The chain's CDR3 is CSVRQGDGYTF. The CDR3 nucleotides read TGCAGCGTTAGACAGGGCGATGGCTACACCTTC.

The chain employs TRBV30 and TRBJ1-2; D perhaps matches TRBD1 (5 bases). This CDR3 is built from 11 residues. The V gene's germline CDR1 is GTSNPN and CDR2 SVGIG (reference sequence). CDR3 coding DNA: TGTGTAGGGGCCAGACCCTATGGCTACACCTTC. Protein sequence: CVGARPYGYTF.

CDR3 in DNA: TGTGCCAGCAGCCAGTGGACAGGGGGCTACGAGCAGTACTTC. Protein sequence: CASSQWTGGYEQYF. This chain joins TRBV14 and TRBJ2-7, with TRBD1 matching 10 bases. The CDR3 contains 14 residues. The V gene's germline CDR1 is SGHDN and CDR2 FVKESK. Losses at the gene ends were 3 bases for V and 3 bases for J; bases not matched to a gene: 2.

V gene TRBV28 combines with J gene TRBJ2-7; TRBD1 aligns across 7 bases. Per germline, CDR1 MDHEN and CDR2 SYDVKM. The CDR3 loop spans 18 amino acids. The J segment lost 2 bases and the V segment lost 4 bases, leaving 17 bases of the junction unmatched. CDR3 DNA sequence: TGTGCCAGCAGTTCGACAGGGTCTTGGTTGTCTTCAGCCTACGAGCAGTACTTC. Amino acids: CASSSTGSWLSSAYEQYF.

The chain couples TRBV20-1 to TRBJ1-2; no clear D. The germline V gene encodes CDR1 DFQATT and CDR2 SNEGSKA (reference sequence). V was shortened by 5 bases and J by 3 bases, with 4 bases between the two germline ends. The length of the CDR3 is 10 residues. The CDR3 region is CSALYYGYTF. The CDR3 bases are TGCAGTGCTCTATACTATGGCTACACCTTC.

This clone was found a few times. This sample includes further DNA sequences coding for the same CDR3. The rearrangement uses TRBV7-2 and TRBJ1-1; D is unresolved. The germline gives CDR1 SGHTA, CDR2 FQGNSA. The CDR3 is made up of 13 amino acids. The ends were cut back, 5 bases at V and 0 bases at J, with 7 bases in the middle. CDR3 loop: CASSPHMNTEAFF. CDR3 bases: TGTGCCAGCAGCCCACACATGAACACTGAAGCTTTCTTT.

CDR3 bases: TGTGCCAGCTCCCCCGGGCAGGGAAAATACGAGCAGTACTTC. This codes for CASSPGQGKYEQYF. This chain links TRBV18 with TRBJ2-7; TRBD1 is a possible D gene (5 bases). Trimming cost V 6 bases and J 4 bases, with 16 bases left between them. Germline lookup yields CDR1 KGHSH and CDR2 LQKENI. CDR3 length: 14 amino acids.

This chain links TRBV7-9 with TRBJ2-7; TRBD2 is a possible D gene (6 bases). The V end lost 5 bases, the J end lost 2 bases, and 13 bases lay between the germline ends. The CDR3 contains 14 residues. Per germline, CDR1 SEHNR and CDR2 FQNEAQ (reference sequence). The CDR3, as DNA: TGTGCCAGCAGCCTCACGGGACTCGCCTACGAGCAGTACTTC. Translating it yields CASSLTGLAYEQYF.